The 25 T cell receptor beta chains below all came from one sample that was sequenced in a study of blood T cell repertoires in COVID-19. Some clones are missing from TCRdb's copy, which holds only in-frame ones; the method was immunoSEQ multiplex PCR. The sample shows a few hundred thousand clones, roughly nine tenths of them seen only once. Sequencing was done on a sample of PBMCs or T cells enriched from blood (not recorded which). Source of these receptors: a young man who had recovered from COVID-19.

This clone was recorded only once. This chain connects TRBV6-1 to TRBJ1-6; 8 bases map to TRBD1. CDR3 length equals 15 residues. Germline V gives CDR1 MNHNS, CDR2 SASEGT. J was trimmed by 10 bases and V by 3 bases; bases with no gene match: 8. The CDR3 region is CASSDSDRVGSPLHF. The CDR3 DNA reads TGTGCCAGCAGTGATTCGGACAGGGTGGGATCACCCCTCCACTTT.

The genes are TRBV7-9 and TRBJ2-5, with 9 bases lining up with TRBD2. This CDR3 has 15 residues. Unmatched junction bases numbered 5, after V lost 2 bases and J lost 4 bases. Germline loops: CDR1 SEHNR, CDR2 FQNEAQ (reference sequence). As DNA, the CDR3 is TGTGCCAGCAGCTTACCGGCGGGAGGGGCAGAGACCCAGTACTTC. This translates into CASSLPAGGAETQYF.

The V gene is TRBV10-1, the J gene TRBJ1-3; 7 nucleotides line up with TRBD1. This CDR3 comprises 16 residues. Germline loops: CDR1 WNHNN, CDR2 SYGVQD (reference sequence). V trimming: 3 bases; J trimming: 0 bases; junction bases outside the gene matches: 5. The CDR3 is CASSEAGGNSGNTIYF. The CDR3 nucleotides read TGCGCCAGCAGTGAAGCAGGGGGAAACTCTGGAAACACCATATATTTT.

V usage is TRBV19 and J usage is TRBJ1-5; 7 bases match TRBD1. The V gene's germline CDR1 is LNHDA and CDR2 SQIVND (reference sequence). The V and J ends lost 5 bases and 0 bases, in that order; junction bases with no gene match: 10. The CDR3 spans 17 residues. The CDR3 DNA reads TGTGCCAGTAGTCTCACGCCAGGGGGTTATAGCAATCAGCCCCAGCATTTT. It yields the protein CASSLTPGGYSNQPQHF.

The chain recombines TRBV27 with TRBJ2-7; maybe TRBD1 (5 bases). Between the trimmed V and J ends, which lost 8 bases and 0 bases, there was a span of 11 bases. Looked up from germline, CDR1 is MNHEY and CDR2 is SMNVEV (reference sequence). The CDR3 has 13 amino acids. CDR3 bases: TGTGCCAGCGCCCCCAGGGCCTCCTACGAGCAGTACTTC. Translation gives CASAPRASYEQYF.

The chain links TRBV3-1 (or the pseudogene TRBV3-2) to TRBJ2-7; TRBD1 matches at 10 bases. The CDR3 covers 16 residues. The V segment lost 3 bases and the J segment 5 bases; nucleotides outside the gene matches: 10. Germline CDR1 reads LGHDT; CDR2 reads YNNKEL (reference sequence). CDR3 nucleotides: TGTGCCAGCAGCCACCTTGACCGTGGGACAGGGGACGAGCAGTACTTC. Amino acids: CASSHLDRGTGDEQYF.

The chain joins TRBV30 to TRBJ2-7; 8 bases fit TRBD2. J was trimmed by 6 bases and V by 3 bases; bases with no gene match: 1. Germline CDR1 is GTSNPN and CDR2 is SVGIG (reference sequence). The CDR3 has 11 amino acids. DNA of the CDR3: TGTGCCTGGAGCGGGGGGGGCGAGCAGTACTTC. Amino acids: CAWSGGGEQYF.

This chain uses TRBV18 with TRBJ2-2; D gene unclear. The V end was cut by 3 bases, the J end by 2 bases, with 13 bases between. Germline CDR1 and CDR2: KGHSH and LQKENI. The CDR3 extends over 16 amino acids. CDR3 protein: CASSPPSAENTGELFF. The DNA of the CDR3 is TGTGCCAGCTCACCCCCCAGTGCAGAAAACACCGGGGAGCTGTTTTTT.

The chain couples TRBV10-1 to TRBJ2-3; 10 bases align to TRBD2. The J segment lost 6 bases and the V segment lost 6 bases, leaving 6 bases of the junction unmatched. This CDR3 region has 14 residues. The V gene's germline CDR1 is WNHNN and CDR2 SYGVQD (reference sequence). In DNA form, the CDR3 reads TGCGCCAGCAGCCTAGCGGGAGAAATGGATACGCAGTATTTT. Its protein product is CASSLAGEMDTQYF.

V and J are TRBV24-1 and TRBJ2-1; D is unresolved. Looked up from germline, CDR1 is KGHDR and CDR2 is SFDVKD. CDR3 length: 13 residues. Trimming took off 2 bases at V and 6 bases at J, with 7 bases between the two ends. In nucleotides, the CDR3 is TGTGCCACCAGTGATTCCCTTTCCAATGAGCAGTTCTTC. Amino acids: CATSDSLSNEQFF.

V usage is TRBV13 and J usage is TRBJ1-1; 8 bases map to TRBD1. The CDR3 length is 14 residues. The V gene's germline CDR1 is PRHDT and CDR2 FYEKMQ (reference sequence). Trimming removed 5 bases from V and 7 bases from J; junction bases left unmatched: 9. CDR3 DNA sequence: TGTGCCAGCAGCGTCGACAGGGGCCCTGGTGAAGCTTTCTTT. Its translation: CASSVDRGPGEAFF.

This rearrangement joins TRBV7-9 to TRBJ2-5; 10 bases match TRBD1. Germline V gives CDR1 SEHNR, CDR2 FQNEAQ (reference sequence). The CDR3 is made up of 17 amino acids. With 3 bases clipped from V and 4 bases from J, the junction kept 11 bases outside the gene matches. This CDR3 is CASSFLRGTGDRETQYF. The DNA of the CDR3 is TGTGCCAGCAGCTTCCTTCGCGGGACAGGGGATAGAGAGACCCAGTACTTC.

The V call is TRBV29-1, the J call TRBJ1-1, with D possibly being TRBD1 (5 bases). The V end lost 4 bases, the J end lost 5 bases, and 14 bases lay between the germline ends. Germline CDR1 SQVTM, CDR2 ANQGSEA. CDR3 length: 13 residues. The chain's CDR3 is CSVVGTGGTEAFF. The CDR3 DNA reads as TGCAGCGTTGTGGGTACAGGTGGGACTGAAGCTTTCTTT.

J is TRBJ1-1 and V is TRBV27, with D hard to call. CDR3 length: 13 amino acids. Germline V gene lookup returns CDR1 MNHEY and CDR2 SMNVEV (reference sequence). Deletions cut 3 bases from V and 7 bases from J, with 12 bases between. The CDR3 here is CASSLIRRSEAFF. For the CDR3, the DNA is TGTGCCAGCAGTTTGATTAGGCGGAGTGAAGCTTTCTTT.

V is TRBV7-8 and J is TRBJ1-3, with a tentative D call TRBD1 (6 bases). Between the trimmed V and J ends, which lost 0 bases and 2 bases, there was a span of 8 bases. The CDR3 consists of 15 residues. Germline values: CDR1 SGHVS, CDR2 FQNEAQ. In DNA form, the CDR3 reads TGTGCCAGCAGCTTAGCGGGGGACACTGGAAACACCATATATTTT. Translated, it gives CASSLAGDTGNTIYF.

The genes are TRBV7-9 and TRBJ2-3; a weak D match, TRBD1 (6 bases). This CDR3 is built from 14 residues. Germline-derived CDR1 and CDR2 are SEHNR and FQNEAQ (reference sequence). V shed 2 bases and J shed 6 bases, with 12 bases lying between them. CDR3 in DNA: TGTGCCAGCAGCTTAACACAGGGAAAGGATACGCAGTATTTT. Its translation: CASSLTQGKDTQYF.

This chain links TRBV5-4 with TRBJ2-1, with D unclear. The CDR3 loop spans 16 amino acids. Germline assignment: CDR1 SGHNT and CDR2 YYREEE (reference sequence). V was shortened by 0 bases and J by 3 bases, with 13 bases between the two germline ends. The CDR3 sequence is CASSLAGSQSYNEQFF. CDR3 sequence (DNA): TGTGCCAGCAGCTTGGCCGGGTCACAAAGCTACAATGAGCAGTTCTTC.

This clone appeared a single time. The CDR3 loop is CASYHRDVGTEAFF. CDR3 DNA sequence: TGTGCCAGTTATCACAGGGATGTTGGCACTGAAGCTTTCTTT. This chain uses TRBV6-4 with TRBJ1-1, with D perhaps TRBD1 (6 bases). Germline loops: CDR1 MRHNA, CDR2 SNTAGT. This CDR3 comprises 14 residues. With 9 bases removed from V and 4 bases from J, the gap between germline ends came to 18 bases.

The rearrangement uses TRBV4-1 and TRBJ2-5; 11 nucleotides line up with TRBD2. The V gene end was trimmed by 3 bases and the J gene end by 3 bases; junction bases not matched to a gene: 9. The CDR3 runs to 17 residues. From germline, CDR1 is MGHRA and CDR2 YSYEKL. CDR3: CASSQLGTSGVKETQYF. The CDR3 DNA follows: TGCGCCAGCAGCCAGTTGGGGACTAGCGGTGTGAAAGAGACCCAGTACTTC.

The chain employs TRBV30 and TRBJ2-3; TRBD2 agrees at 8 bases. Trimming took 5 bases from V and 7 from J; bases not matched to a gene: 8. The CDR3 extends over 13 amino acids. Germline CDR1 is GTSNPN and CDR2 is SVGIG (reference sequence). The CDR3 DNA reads TGTGCCTGGGGTATAGCGGGACCCAATACGCAGTATTTT. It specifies CAWGIAGPNTQYF.

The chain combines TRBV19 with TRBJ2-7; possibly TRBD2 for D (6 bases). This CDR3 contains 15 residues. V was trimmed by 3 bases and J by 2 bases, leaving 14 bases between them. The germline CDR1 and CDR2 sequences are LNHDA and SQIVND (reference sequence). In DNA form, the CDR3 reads TGTGCCAGTAGTATCTCCGGGACTGCACCCTACGAGCAGTACTTC. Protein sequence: CASSISGTAPYEQYF.

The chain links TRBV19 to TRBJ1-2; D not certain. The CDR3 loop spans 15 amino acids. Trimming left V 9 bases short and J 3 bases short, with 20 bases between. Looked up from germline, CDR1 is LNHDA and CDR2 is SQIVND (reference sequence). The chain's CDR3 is CASRGYDWTYYGYTF. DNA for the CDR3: TGTGCCAGCCGAGGGTACGATTGGACGTACTATGGCTACACCTTC.

The CDR3 reads CASSSGTDTQYF. The CDR3 DNA follows: TGTGCCAGCAGTTCCGGCACAGATACGCAGTATTTT. The gene calls are TRBV27 and TRBJ2-3, with no clear D. V lost 4 bases to trimming and J lost 1 base, with 3 bases between them. Germline CDR1 is MNHEY and CDR2 is SMNVEV (reference sequence). CDR3 length equals 12 residues.

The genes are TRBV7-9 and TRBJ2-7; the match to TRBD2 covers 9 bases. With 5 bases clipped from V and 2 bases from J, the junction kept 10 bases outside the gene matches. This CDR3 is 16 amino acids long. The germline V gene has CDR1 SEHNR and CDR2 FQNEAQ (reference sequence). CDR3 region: CASSHTTSGRTYEQYF. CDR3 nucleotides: TGTGCCAGCAGCCACACGACTAGCGGACGAACCTACGAGCAGTACTTC.

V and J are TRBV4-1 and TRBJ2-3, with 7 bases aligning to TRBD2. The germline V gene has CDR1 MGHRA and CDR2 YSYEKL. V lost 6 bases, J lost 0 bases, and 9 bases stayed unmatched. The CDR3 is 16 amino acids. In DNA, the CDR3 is TGCGCCAGCAGGGGGGAGCCTAGCGGAAGCACAGATACGCAGTATTTT. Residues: CASRGEPSGSTDTQYF.